This T cell receptor (beta chain) comes out of a study of siplizumab effects on memory and regulatory T cells. For this clone: Antigen: not known.

General study findings and limits: Mappable alloreactive CD4+ clones were on average 68.8% Treg-derived with siplizumab, roughly 25% in controls.

Sequenced by immunoSEQ multiplex PCR; TCRdb stores in-frame clones only, minus some. The table has about 94,000 clones, around 94% seen once. The germline V gene has CDR1 GTSNPN and CDR2 SVGIG (reference sequence). There are 13 residues in the CDR3. V was clipped by 0 bases and J by 7 bases, with 10 bases between them. The specimen was non-Treg CD4+ T cells sorted from blood. The chain couples TRBV30 to TRBJ1-5, with D possibly matching TRBD1 (5 bases). The receptor comes from a human donor in good health. The CDR3 is CAWSVGGGQPQHF. CDR3 sequence (DNA): TGTGCCTGGAGTGTGGGGGGAGGACAGCCCCAGCATTTT. Full variable domain (remainder filled in from reference TRBV30 and TRBJ1-5): SQTIHQWPATLVQPVGSPLSLECTVEGTSNPNLYWYRQAAGRGLQLLFYSVGIGQISSEVPQNLSASRPQDRQFILSSKKLLLSDSGFYLCAWSVGGGQPQHFGDGTRLSIL.